A single T cell receptor (beta chain) is shown here with its context. In its sample, this clonotype was seen a few times. Which antigen it targets is not known. There are no base qualities to consult, and no much larger clone falls within one base. The method behind the library was PCR. The instrument was an Illumina HiSeq 2500. Molecular barcoding was employed in the preparation of TCR libraries, with unique molecular identifiers being used to normalize TCRbeta repertoire quantification. TCRdb reworked the public reads: Q25 trimming with fastp, MiXCR clone assembly, productive beta chains retained. Every distinct CDR3 protein forms one entry, paired with its most common genes and DNA. The sample table shows roughly 790,000 distinct CDR3 sequences, and approximately 15% are seen once. The biggest ten clones account for around 4.5% of the sample. These data come from a study of T-cell reconstitution after alpha-beta-depleted transplantation in children (dated by TCRdb to the mid-2010s). Concerning the study at large: Using TCR repertoire profiling, the study followed T-cell immune reconstitution in a quantitative way in children after TCRalphabeta/CD19-depleted allogeneic hematopoietic cell transplantation. The research as a whole found: The high TCRbeta diversity at day 60 in some patients was ascribed to recipient T cells and intrathymic progenitors that had survived conditioning. The apparently early alphabetaT-cell count recovery about two months after transplant was reportedly dependent on only several hundred rapidly expanded clones derived from non-depleted graft cells. The frequencies of hyperexpanded clones fell over the following months, and after one year, T-cell counts and TCRbeta diversity were mostly attributed to newly produced T cells.

The treatment or condition label of this sample denotes: allogeneic hematopoietic cell transplantation with graft depleted of TCRalphabeta T cells and CD19 B cells. Transplant recipients were children who received TCRalphabeta/CD19-depleted allogeneic hematopoietic cell grafts. Measured from the cysteine to the phenylalanine, the CDR3 is 16 residues long. Here the CDR3 DNA is all that survives: 48 bases in frame from base 1. Sequences SGHRS (CDR1) and YFSETQ (CDR2) are obtained from the germline V gene. The junction shows trimming of 3 bases on V and 0 bases on J, and the gene matches do not reach 8 bases of it.

The sequence is built from TRBV5-1 and TRBJ2-5; TRBD2 lines up with 7 middle nucleotides. This sample comprised PBMCs, mostly from graft donor cells, obtained 360 days after TCRalphabeta/CD19-depleted stem cell transplant. The sequence came from a male patient younger than 18 who had a stem cell transplant for acute lymphoblastic leukemia, so the T cells may come from the graft donor. The CDR3 protein is CASSSSSGGHQETQYF. In nucleotide form, the sequence is TGCGCCAGCAGCTCGTCTAGCGGAGGTCACCAAGAGACCCAGTACTTC.